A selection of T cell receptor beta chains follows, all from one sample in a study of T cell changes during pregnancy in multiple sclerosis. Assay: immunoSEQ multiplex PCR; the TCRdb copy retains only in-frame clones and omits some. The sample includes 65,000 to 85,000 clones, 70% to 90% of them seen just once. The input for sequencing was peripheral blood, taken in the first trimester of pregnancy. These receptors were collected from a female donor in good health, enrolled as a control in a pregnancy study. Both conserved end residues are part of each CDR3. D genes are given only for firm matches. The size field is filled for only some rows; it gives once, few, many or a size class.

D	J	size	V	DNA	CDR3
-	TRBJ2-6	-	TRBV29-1	TGCAGCGTCAGGCGTAAGGGGGCCAACGTCCTGACTTTC	CSVRRKGANVLTF
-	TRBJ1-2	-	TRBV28	TGTGCCAGCAGTTTAACGGGATTTACTCCTAGGAGGTCCCGGGGCTATGGCTACACCTTC	CASSLTGFTPRRSRGYGYTF
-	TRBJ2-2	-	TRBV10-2	TGCGCCAGCAGTGAGCAACGGGGCAGGGGCACCGGGGAGCTGTTTTTT	CASSEQRGRGTGELFF
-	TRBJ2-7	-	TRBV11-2	TGTGCCAGCAGCTTAGGGAATCAGGGTTCCTACGAGCAGTACTTC	CASSLGNQGSYEQYF
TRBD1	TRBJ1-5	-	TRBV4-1	TGCGCCAGCAGCCTCGTTCCTGCAGGGGGAGTGAATCAGCCCCAGCATTTT	CASSLVPAGGVNQPQHF
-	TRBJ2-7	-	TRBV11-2	TGTGCCAGCAGCTTAGGACAGCGAACGAACGAGCAGTACTTC	CASSLGQRTNEQYF
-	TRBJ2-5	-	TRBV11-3	TGTGCCAGCAGCTTGACAGACCAAGAGACCCAGTACTTC	CASSLTDQETQYF
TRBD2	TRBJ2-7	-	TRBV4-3	TGCGCCAGCAGCCAAGGAGTCATAGCGGGAACCTTTTACGAGCAGTACTTC	CASSQGVIAGTFYEQYF
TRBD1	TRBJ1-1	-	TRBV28	TGTGCCAGCAGAATACAGGGGGCTAGAGCTTTCTTT	CASRIQGARAFF
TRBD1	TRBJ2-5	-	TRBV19	TGTGCCAGTAGTCCACCAGGGGACAGGGCAAAAGAGACCCAGTACTTC	CASSPPGDRAKETQYF
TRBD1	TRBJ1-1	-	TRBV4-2	TGTGCCAGCAGCCAATCTGACAGGGGGACTGAAGCTTTCTTT	CASSQSDRGTEAFF
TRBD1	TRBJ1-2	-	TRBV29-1	TGCAGCGTTGTGGGACCCACAGGGGTCTATGGCTACACCTTC	CSVVGPTGVYGYTF
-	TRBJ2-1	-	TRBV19	TGTGCCAGTAATGACCCAGGCATGCCCATCTCCAATGAGCAGTTCTTC	CASNDPGMPISNEQFF
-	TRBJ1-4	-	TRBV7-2	TGTGCCAGCAGCTTATTCCCACCCTCAGGGAATGAAAAACTGTTTTTT	CASSLFPPSGNEKLFF
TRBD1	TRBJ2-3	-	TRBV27	TGTGCCAGCAGTTCGGCCGGGACAGGGGGCGATACGCAGTATTTT	CASSSAGTGGDTQYF
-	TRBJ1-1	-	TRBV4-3	TGCGCCAGCAGCCAAGATGTTCCGCAGGGTCATATGAACACTGAAGCTTTCTTT	CASSQDVPQGHMNTEAFF
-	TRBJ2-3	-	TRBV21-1	TGTGCCAGCAGCAAAGGACAGGGCTGCACAGATACGCAGTATTTT	CASSKGQGCTDTQYF
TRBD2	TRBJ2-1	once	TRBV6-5	TGTGCCAGCAGTTACTCGGAGGGAGGGAGGAATGAGCAGTTCTTC	CASSYSEGGRNEQFF
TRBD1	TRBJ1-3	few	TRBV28	TGTGCCAGCAGGGACAGGGGGCTACTCCCTACCTCTGGAAACACCATATATTTT	CASRDRGLLPTSGNTIYF
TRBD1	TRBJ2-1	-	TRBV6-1	TGTGCCAGCAGTGCCCGGGACAGGGGTTGGAATGAGCAGTTCTTC	CASSARDRGWNEQFF
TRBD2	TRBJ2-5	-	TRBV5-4	TGTGCCAGCAGCCTGAGCGGGGGCGGAGAGACCCAGTACTTC	CASSLSGGGETQYF
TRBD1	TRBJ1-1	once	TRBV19	TGTGCCACCAGAGATCGGGACAGGGGAGGTATGGCTGAAGCTTTCTTT	CATRDRDRGGMAEAFF
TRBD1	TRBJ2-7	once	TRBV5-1	TGCGCCAGCAGCCAGGGACAGGGGGCGGGCGAGCAGTACTTC	CASSQGQGAGEQYF
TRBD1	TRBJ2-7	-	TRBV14	TGTGCCAGTAATACAGGGGAGAAATTCTACGAGCAGTACTTC	CASNTGEKFYEQYF
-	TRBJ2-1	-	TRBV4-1	TGCGCCAGCAGCGTCGACTCCTCAACATACAATGAGCAGTTCTTC	CASSVDSSTYNEQFF
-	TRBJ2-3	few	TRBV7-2	TGTGCCAGCAGCTTCCCACTACGGGGGGCGCAAAGCGGAACAGATACGCAGTATTTT	CASSFPLRGAQSGTDTQYF
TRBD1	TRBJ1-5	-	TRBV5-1	TGCGCCAGCAGCTTGGACAGGGGCCCAAATAGCAATCAGCCCCAGCATTTT	CASSLDRGPNSNQPQHF
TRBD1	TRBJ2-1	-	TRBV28	TGTGCCAGCAGTTTACGGGACAGGGCGCAGTTCTTC	CASSLRDRAQFF
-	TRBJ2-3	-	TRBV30	TGTGCCTGGAGTGATACTATGAATACGCAGTATTTT	CAWSDTMNTQYF
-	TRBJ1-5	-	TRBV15	TGTGCCACCAGCAGCGGCCAGGGATATCAGCCCCAGCATTTT	CATSSGQGYQPQHF
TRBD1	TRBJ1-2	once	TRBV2	TGTGCCAGCAGTTGGGACAGGAGCTCTAACTATGGCTACACCTTC	CASSWDRSSNYGYTF
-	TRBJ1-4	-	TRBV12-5	TGTGCTAGTGGTTTGGGAGGGTTGCATGAAAAACTGTTTTTT	CASGLGGLHEKLFF
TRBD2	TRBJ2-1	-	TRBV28	TGTGCCAGCAGTTTAGTTGGACTAGCGGGAGTGGACAATGAGCAGTTCTTC	CASSLVGLAGVDNEQFF
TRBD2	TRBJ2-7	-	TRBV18	TGTGCCAGCTCACCGTCGACTAGCACGTACGAGCAGTACTTC	CASSPSTSTYEQYF
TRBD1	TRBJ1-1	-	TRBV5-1	TGCGCCAGCAGCTTCGGACAGGGTCCCACTGAAGCTTTCTTT	CASSFGQGPTEAFF